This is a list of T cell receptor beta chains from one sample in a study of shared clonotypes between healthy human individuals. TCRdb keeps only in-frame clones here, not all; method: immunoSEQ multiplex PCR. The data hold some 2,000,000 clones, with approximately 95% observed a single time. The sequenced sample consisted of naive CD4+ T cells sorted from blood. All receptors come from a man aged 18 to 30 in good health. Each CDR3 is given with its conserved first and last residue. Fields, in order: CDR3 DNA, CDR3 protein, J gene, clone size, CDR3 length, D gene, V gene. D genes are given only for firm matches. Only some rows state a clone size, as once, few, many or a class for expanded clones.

CDR3 DNA: TGTGCCAGTACCCCGGACAGGGGGATCTATGGCTACACCTTC; CDR3 protein: CASTPDRGIYGYTF; J gene: TRBJ1-2; clone size: .; CDR3 length: 14; D gene: TRBD1; V gene: TRBV19
CDR3 DNA: TGTGCCAGCTCACCCCCGGGACTAGCCCCGACGAGCTCCTACAATGAGCAGTTCTTC; CDR3 protein: CASSPPGLAPTSSYNEQFF; J gene: TRBJ2-1; clone size: .; CDR3 length: 19; D gene: TRBD2; V gene: TRBV18
CDR3 DNA: TGTGCCACCCTTAGCGGGGGGGCGACAGATACGCAGTATTTT; CDR3 protein: CATLSGGATDTQYF; J gene: TRBJ2-3; clone size: .; CDR3 length: 14; D gene: TRBD2; V gene: TRBV7-9
CDR3 DNA: TGTGCCAGCACTGGACAGCCGGATTCCGAGCAGTACTTC; CDR3 protein: CASTGQPDSEQYF; J gene: TRBJ2-7; clone size: .; CDR3 length: 13; D gene: .; V gene: TRBV6-1
CDR3 DNA: TGTGCCAGCAGCTTAGGGGCTTTCGAGCAGTACTTC; CDR3 protein: CASSLGAFEQYF; J gene: TRBJ2-7; clone size: .; CDR3 length: 12; D gene: .; V gene: TRBV7-2
CDR3 DNA: TGTGCCAGTAGTATAATGCGGACGCCGCTTAGCACTGAAGCTTTCTTT; CDR3 protein: CASSIMRTPLSTEAFF; J gene: TRBJ1-1; clone size: .; CDR3 length: 16; D gene: .; V gene: TRBV19
CDR3 DNA: TGTGCCAGCAGCGCCACCTTTAATGGCTACACCTTC; CDR3 protein: CASSATFNGYTF; J gene: TRBJ1-2; clone size: .; CDR3 length: 12; D gene: .; V gene: TRBV9
CDR3 DNA: TGTGCCAGCAGTCATAATACACGGGGACGAGGTAACACTGAAGCTTTCTTT; CDR3 protein: CASSHNTRGRGNTEAFF; J gene: TRBJ1-1; clone size: .; CDR3 length: 17; D gene: .; V gene: TRBV28
CDR3 DNA: TGTGCCAGCAGCATGGGACAGGGACTCCTCCACTTT; CDR3 protein: CASSMGQGLLHF; J gene: TRBJ1-6; clone size: few; CDR3 length: 12; D gene: TRBD1; V gene: TRBV7-9
CDR3 DNA: TGCGCCAGCAGCTTGGAGGGACAGGGTGGTTCACCCCTCCACTTT; CDR3 protein: CASSLEGQGGSPLHF; J gene: TRBJ1-6; clone size: .; CDR3 length: 15; D gene: TRBD1; V gene: TRBV5-1
CDR3 DNA: TGTGCCAGCAGCTTAGCCAGGGAAGAGACCCAGTACTTC; CDR3 protein: CASSLAREETQYF; J gene: TRBJ2-5; clone size: .; CDR3 length: 13; D gene: .; V gene: TRBV7-6
CDR3 DNA: TGTGCCAGCAGCCCTCCTTCCGGGACAGGGATTTTCAATGAGCAGTTCTTC; CDR3 protein: CASSPPSGTGIFNEQFF; J gene: TRBJ2-1; clone size: .; CDR3 length: 17; D gene: TRBD1; V gene: TRBV7-6
CDR3 DNA: TGTGCCACCGGGACTAGCGGGGGCAACTCCTACAATGAGCAGTTCTTC; CDR3 protein: CATGTSGGNSYNEQFF; J gene: TRBJ2-1; clone size: .; CDR3 length: 16; D gene: TRBD2; V gene: TRBV10-3
CDR3 DNA: TGTGCCAGCAGTTTACGGGGGCCCAATCAGCCCCAGCATTTT; CDR3 protein: CASSLRGPNQPQHF; J gene: TRBJ1-5; clone size: .; CDR3 length: 14; D gene: .; V gene: TRBV28
CDR3 DNA: TGTGCCAGCAGCCTAGGGACGGGTAATTCACCCCTCCACTTT; CDR3 protein: CASSLGTGNSPLHF; J gene: TRBJ1-6; clone size: .; CDR3 length: 14; D gene: .; V gene: TRBV5-8
CDR3 DNA: TGTGCCAGCAGTCCCGGGTCCAGGGGCCTGCCTCTCTATGGCTACACCTTC; CDR3 protein: CASSPGSRGLPLYGYTF; J gene: TRBJ1-2; clone size: once; CDR3 length: 17; D gene: .; V gene: TRBV27
CDR3 DNA: TGCGCCAGCAGCTTGGCGGAGGACACAAATGAGCAGTTCTTC; CDR3 protein: CASSLAEDTNEQFF; J gene: TRBJ2-1; clone size: .; CDR3 length: 14; D gene: .; V gene: TRBV5-1
CDR3 DNA: TGTGCCAGTTCATCCGGGACTGAATCCTCCTACGAGCAGTACTTC; CDR3 protein: CASSSGTESSYEQYF; J gene: TRBJ2-7; clone size: .; CDR3 length: 15; D gene: .; V gene: TRBV6-6
CDR3 DNA: TGCGCCAGCAGCCTTCCGGGACAGGGGGGAGAGACCCAGTACTTC; CDR3 protein: CASSLPGQGGETQYF; J gene: TRBJ2-5; clone size: .; CDR3 length: 15; D gene: TRBD1; V gene: TRBV5-1
CDR3 DNA: TGCGCCAGCAGCTTGGGACAGGGGTCCGGGGAGCTGTTTTTT; CDR3 protein: CASSLGQGSGELFF; J gene: TRBJ2-2; clone size: .; CDR3 length: 14; D gene: TRBD1; V gene: TRBV5-1
CDR3 DNA: TGTGCCAGCAGTTCGGGACAGGGAGTACGAAATTCACCCCTCCACTTT; CDR3 protein: CASSSGQGVRNSPLHF; J gene: TRBJ1-6; clone size: .; CDR3 length: 16; D gene: TRBD1; V gene: TRBV28
CDR3 DNA: TGTGCCAGCAGTTTCACCCACTTGACCAAGAACTTCTACGAGCAGTACTTC; CDR3 protein: CASSFTHLTKNFYEQYF; J gene: TRBJ2-7; clone size: .; CDR3 length: 17; D gene: .; V gene: TRBV28
CDR3 DNA: TGTGCCACCGAGGGATTTGACAATGAGCAGTTCTTC; CDR3 protein: CATEGFDNEQFF; J gene: TRBJ2-1; clone size: .; CDR3 length: 12; D gene: .; V gene: TRBV19
CDR3 DNA: TGTGCCAGCAGCTCGGAACCCTCCCTGGGGACCGCTGGAAACACCATATATTTT; CDR3 protein: CASSSEPSLGTAGNTIYF; J gene: TRBJ1-3; clone size: .; CDR3 length: 18; D gene: .; V gene: TRBV9
CDR3 DNA: TGTGCCAGCAGCTTAGACGGGCTAGCGGGGACCAATGAGCAGTTCTTC; CDR3 protein: CASSLDGLAGTNEQFF; J gene: TRBJ2-1; clone size: .; CDR3 length: 16; D gene: TRBD2; V gene: TRBV11-3
CDR3 DNA: TGTGCCAGCAGTCCCCAGGGGAAGAACACTGAAGCTTTCTTT; CDR3 protein: CASSPQGKNTEAFF; J gene: TRBJ1-1; clone size: .; CDR3 length: 14; D gene: .; V gene: TRBV2
CDR3 DNA: TGTGCCAGCAGCCTGATTGGGGGGAACGAGCAGTACTTC; CDR3 protein: CASSLIGGNEQYF; J gene: TRBJ2-7; clone size: .; CDR3 length: 13; D gene: .; V gene: TRBV5-4
CDR3 DNA: TGTGCCAGCAGGGATGACAGGGGCCCAAACTATGGCTACACCTTC; CDR3 protein: CASRDDRGPNYGYTF; J gene: TRBJ1-2; clone size: .; CDR3 length: 15; D gene: TRBD1; V gene: TRBV6-5
CDR3 DNA: TGCGCCAGCAGCCGGGGGACATCTATCACAGATACGCAGTATTTT; CDR3 protein: CASSRGTSITDTQYF; J gene: TRBJ2-3; clone size: .; CDR3 length: 15; D gene: .; V gene: TRBV5-1
CDR3 DNA: TGCGCCAGCAGCTTAGAGGGGGAAGGTGAAGCTTTCTTT; CDR3 protein: CASSLEGEGEAFF; J gene: TRBJ1-1; clone size: .; CDR3 length: 13; D gene: .; V gene: TRBV5-1
CDR3 DNA: TGCGCCAGCAGCCTAGGACTGACACCCGCCTACGAGCAGTACTTC; CDR3 protein: CASSLGLTPAYEQYF; J gene: TRBJ2-7; clone size: .; CDR3 length: 15; D gene: .; V gene: TRBV4-1
CDR3 DNA: TGTGCCAGCAGCTTAACGGGTGTCGGAAAAGCTTTCTTT; CDR3 protein: CASSLTGVGKAFF; J gene: TRBJ1-1; clone size: .; CDR3 length: 13; D gene: .; V gene: TRBV7-2
CDR3 DNA: TGCGCCAGCAGCTTGGACAGTACCTACAATGAGCAGTTCTTC; CDR3 protein: CASSLDSTYNEQFF; J gene: TRBJ2-1; clone size: .; CDR3 length: 14; D gene: .; V gene: TRBV5-1
CDR3 DNA: TGTGCCAGCAGTGAAGGGGGATTACAGGTTAACACTGAAGCTTTCTTT; CDR3 protein: CASSEGGLQVNTEAFF; J gene: TRBJ1-1; clone size: .; CDR3 length: 16; D gene: .; V gene: TRBV6-1
CDR3 DNA: TGTGCCAGCAGCGCCGGAGACAGGGTTGGAGAGACCCAGTACTTC; CDR3 protein: CASSAGDRVGETQYF; J gene: TRBJ2-5; clone size: .; CDR3 length: 15; D gene: TRBD1; V gene: TRBV9
CDR3 DNA: TGTGCCAGCAACCTAGGGGACAGGGTTAACTATGGCTACACCTTC; CDR3 protein: CASNLGDRVNYGYTF; J gene: TRBJ1-2; clone size: .; CDR3 length: 15; D gene: TRBD1; V gene: TRBV28
CDR3 DNA: TGTGCTAGTGGTTTGGTACCGGGGCCGGGCAATCAGCCCCAGCATTTT; CDR3 protein: CASGLVPGPGNQPQHF; J gene: TRBJ1-5; clone size: .; CDR3 length: 16; D gene: .; V gene: TRBV12-5
CDR3 DNA: TGCGCCAGCAGCCAAGGTGCTAGCTGGGAGACCCAGTACTTC; CDR3 protein: CASSQGASWETQYF; J gene: TRBJ2-5; clone size: .; CDR3 length: 14; D gene: .; V gene: TRBV4-3
CDR3 DNA: TGTGCCAGCTCACCGTCGGGGGGGAAGGGAAGCGAGCAGTACTTC; CDR3 protein: CASSPSGGKGSEQYF; J gene: TRBJ2-7; clone size: .; CDR3 length: 15; D gene: TRBD2; V gene: TRBV18
CDR3 DNA: TGCGCCAGCAGCCAAGTGGCGCGGGGGGGTTCCTACGAGCAGTACTTC; CDR3 protein: CASSQVARGGSYEQYF; J gene: TRBJ2-7; clone size: .; CDR3 length: 16; D gene: TRBD2; V gene: TRBV4-1
CDR3 DNA: TGTGCCAGCAGTCCCGGGACAGGGCTAGCGACGGGCAATCAGCCCCAGCATTTT; CDR3 protein: CASSPGTGLATGNQPQHF; J gene: TRBJ1-5; clone size: .; CDR3 length: 18; D gene: TRBD1; V gene: TRBV27
CDR3 DNA: TGCAGCGTGGAAGCGGGGAGCTGGTACACTGAAGCTTTCTTT; CDR3 protein: CSVEAGSWYTEAFF; J gene: TRBJ1-1; clone size: .; CDR3 length: 14; D gene: .; V gene: TRBV29-1
CDR3 DNA: TGTGCCAGCAGCGCCCCCGGGACTAACACAGATACGCAGTATTTT; CDR3 protein: CASSAPGTNTDTQYF; J gene: TRBJ2-3; clone size: .; CDR3 length: 15; D gene: TRBD2; V gene: TRBV9
CDR3 DNA: TGTGCCAGCAGCTCCAAGAGCGGGGGCTCCTACAATGAGCAGTTCTTC; CDR3 protein: CASSSKSGGSYNEQFF; J gene: TRBJ2-1; clone size: .; CDR3 length: 16; D gene: TRBD2; V gene: TRBV7-2
CDR3 DNA: TGTGCCTGGACGGACCCAGGGGGCTGGGTTCAGCCCCAGCATTTT; CDR3 protein: CAWTDPGGWVQPQHF; J gene: TRBJ1-5; clone size: .; CDR3 length: 15; D gene: TRBD1; V gene: TRBV30
CDR3 DNA: TGTGCCACCAGCTCCGGGACAGGGGGGTACGTTCAGCCCCAGCATTTT; CDR3 protein: CATSSGTGGYVQPQHF; J gene: TRBJ1-5; clone size: .; CDR3 length: 16; D gene: TRBD1; V gene: TRBV15
CDR3 DNA: TGCGCCAGCAGCCAAGATGGGGGCCCGGGGTTTGGAAAACTGTTTTTT; CDR3 protein: CASSQDGGPGFGKLFF; J gene: TRBJ1-4; clone size: .; CDR3 length: 16; D gene: .; V gene: TRBV4-3
CDR3 DNA: TGTGCCAGCAGCCCACGGACAGGGGGGACACCCCTCCACTTT; CDR3 protein: CASSPRTGGTPLHF; J gene: TRBJ1-6; clone size: .; CDR3 length: 14; D gene: TRBD1; V gene: TRBV11-3
CDR3 DNA: TGTGCCAGCAGCTTGACGACAGGGAGCACAGATACGCAGTATTTT; CDR3 protein: CASSLTTGSTDTQYF; J gene: TRBJ2-3; clone size: .; CDR3 length: 15; D gene: TRBD1; V gene: TRBV5-6
CDR3 DNA: TGTGCCAGCAGCGTCGGACAGGGCTATGGCTACACCTTC; CDR3 protein: CASSVGQGYGYTF; J gene: TRBJ1-2; clone size: .; CDR3 length: 13; D gene: TRBD1; V gene: TRBV7-6